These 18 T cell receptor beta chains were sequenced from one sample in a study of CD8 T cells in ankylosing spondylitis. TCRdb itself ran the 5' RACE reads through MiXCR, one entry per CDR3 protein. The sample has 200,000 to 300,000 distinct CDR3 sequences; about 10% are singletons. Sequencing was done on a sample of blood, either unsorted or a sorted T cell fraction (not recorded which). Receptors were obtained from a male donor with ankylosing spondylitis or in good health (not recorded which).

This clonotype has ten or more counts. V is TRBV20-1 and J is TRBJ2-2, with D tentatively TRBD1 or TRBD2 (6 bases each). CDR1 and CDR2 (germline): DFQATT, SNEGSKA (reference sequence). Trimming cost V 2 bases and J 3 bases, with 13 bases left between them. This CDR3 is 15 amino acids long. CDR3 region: CSARPRGVDTGELFF. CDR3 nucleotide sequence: TGCAGTGCTAGACCTAGGGGGGTAGACACCGGGGAGCTGTTTTTT.

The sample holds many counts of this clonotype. CDR3 loop: CASSGSRPGEGLFF. In DNA form, the CDR3 reads TGTGCCAGCAGTGGATCTCGGCCTGGAGAAGGACTGTTTTTT. The chain combines TRBV25-1 with TRBJ1-4; no reliable D call. V lost 4 bases, J lost 13 bases, and 19 bases lay in between. CDR3 size: 14 residues. The germline V gene has CDR1 MGHDK and CDR2 SYGVNS.

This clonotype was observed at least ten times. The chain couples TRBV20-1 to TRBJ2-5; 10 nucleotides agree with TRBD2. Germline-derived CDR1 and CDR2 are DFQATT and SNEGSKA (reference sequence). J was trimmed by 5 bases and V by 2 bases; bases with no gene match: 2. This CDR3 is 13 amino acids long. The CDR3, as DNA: TGCAGTGCTAGACTAGCGGGAGTGGAGACCCAGTACTTC. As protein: CSARLAGVETQYF.

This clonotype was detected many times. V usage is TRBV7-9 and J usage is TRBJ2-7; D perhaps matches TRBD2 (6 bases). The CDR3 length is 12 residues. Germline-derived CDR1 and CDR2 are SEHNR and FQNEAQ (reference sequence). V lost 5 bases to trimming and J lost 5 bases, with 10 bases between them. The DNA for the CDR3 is TGTGCCAGCAGCGCCGGGAGTGACGAGCAGTACTTC. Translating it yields CASSAGSDEQYF.

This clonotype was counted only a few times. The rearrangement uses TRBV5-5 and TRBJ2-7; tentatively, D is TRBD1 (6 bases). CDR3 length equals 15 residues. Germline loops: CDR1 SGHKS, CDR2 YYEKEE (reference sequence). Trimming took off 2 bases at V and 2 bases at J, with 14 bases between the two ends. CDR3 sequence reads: CASSFQGIRPYEQYF. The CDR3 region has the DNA TGTGCCAGCAGCTTTCAGGGGATTCGGCCCTACGAGCAGTACTTC.

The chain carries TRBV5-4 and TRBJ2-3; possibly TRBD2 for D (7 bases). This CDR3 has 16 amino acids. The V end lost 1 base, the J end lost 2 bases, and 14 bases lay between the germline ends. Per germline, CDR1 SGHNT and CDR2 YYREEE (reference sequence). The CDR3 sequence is CASSLKGGMVTDTQYF. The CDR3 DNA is TGTGCCAGCAGCTTGAAGGGGGGGATGGTCACAGATACGCAGTATTTT.

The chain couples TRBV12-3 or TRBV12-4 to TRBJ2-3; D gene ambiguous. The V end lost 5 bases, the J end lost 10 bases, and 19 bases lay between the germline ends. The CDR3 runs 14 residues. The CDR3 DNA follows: TGTGCCAGCAGTCCGCAAAGTGGGGTTGAGTCGCAGTATTTT. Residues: CASSPQSGVESQYF.

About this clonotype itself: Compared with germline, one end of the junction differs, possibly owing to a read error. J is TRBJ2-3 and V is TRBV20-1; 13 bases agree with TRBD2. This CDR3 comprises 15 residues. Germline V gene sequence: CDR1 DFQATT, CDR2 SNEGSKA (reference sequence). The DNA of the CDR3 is TGCTGTGCTAGTGAACTAGCGGGAGGGCCCGGTACGCAGTATTTT. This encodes CCASELAGGPGTQYF.

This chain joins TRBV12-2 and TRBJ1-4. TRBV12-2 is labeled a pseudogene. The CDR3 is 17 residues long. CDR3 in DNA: TGTGCAAGTCGCTTCCACCTTTGGGGGGGTCCTCGGGGAAAACTGTTTTTT. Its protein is CASRFHLWGGPRGKLFF.

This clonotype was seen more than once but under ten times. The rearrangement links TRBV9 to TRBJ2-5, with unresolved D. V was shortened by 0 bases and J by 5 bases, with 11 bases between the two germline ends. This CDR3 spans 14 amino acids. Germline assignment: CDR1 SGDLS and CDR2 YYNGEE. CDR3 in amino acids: CASSVGSTRETQYF. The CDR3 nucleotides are TGTGCCAGCAGCGTAGGCTCGACGAGGGAGACCCAGTACTTC.

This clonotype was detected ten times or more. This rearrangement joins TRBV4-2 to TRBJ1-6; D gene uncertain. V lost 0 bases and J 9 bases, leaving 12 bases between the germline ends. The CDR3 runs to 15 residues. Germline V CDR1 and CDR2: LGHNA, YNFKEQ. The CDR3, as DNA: TGTGCCAGCAGCCAAGATCCGCGCGTGTTTTCACCCCTCCACTTT. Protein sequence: CASSQDPRVFSPLHF.

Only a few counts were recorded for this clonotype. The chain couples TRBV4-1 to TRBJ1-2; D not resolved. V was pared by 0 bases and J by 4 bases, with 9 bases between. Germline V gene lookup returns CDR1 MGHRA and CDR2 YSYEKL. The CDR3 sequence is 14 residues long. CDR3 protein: CASSQESGFYGYTF. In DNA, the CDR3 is TGCGCCAGCAGCCAAGAATCGGGATTCTATGGCTACACCTTC.

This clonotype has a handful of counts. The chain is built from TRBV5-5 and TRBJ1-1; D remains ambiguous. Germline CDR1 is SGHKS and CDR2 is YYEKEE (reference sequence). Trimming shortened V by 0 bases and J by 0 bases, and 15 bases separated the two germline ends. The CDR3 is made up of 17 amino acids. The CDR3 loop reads CASSLALGRPMNTEAFF. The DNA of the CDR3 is TGTGCCAGCAGCTTGGCCCTCGGCAGGCCCATGAACACTGAAGCTTTCTTT. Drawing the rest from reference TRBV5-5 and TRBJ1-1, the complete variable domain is DAGVTQSPTHLIKTRGQQVTLRCSPISGHKSVSWYQQVLGQGPQFIFQYYEKEERGRGNFPDRFSARQFPNYSSELNVNALLLGDSALYLCASSLALGRPMNTEAFFGQGTRLTVV.

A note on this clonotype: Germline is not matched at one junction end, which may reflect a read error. In nucleotides, the CDR3 is TGTGCCAGCAGTGCCGGGACAGGGCCCTACGGGCAGTACTTC. Translation: CASSAGTGPYGQYF. V usage is TRBV12-3 or TRBV12-4 and J usage is TRBJ2-7, with 9 bases matching TRBD1. This CDR3 is 14 amino acids long.

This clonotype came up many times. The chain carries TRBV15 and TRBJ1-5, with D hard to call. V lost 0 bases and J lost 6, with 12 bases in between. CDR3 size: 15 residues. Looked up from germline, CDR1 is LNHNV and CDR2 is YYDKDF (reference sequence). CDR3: CATSREFGVPQPQHF. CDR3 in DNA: TGTGCCACCAGCAGAGAGTTCGGGGTGCCTCAGCCCCAGCATTTT.

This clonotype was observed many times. Here the CDR3 reads CASSEGPKETQYF. CDR3 DNA: TGTGCCAGCAGTGAAGGACCAAAAGAGACCCAGTACTTC. The chain couples TRBV2 to TRBJ2-5; no clear D gene. V lost 1 base, J lost 3 bases, and 6 bases lay in between. The CDR3 is 13 amino acids. The V gene's germline CDR1 is SNHLY and CDR2 FYNNEI. The whole variable domain, remainder taken from reference TRBV2 and TRBJ2-5, is EPEVTQTPSHQVTQMGQEVILRCVPISNHLYFYWYRQILGQKVEFLVSFYNNEISEKSEIFDDQFSVERPDGSNFTLKIRSTKLEDSAMYFCASSEGPKETQYFGPGTRLLVL.

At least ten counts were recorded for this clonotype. CDR3 nucleotides: TGCGCCAGCAGCTTGGCCGGGGGGAGGGGCACTGAAGCTTTCTTT. Protein sequence: CASSLAGGRGTEAFF. The rearrangement joins TRBV5-1 to TRBJ1-1; maybe TRBD1 (5 bases). The V gene lost 0 bases and the J gene lost 4 bases, with 13 bases spanning the gap. The CDR3 is made up of 15 amino acids. CDR1 is SGHRS and CDR2 is YFSETQ in the germline V gene.

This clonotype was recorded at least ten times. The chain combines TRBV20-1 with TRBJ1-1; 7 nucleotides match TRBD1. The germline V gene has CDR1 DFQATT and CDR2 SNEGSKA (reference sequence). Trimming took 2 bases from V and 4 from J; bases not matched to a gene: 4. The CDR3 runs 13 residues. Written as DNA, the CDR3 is TGCAGTGCTAGACCGACAGGGATCACTGAAGCTTTCTTT. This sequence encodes CSARPTGITEAFF.